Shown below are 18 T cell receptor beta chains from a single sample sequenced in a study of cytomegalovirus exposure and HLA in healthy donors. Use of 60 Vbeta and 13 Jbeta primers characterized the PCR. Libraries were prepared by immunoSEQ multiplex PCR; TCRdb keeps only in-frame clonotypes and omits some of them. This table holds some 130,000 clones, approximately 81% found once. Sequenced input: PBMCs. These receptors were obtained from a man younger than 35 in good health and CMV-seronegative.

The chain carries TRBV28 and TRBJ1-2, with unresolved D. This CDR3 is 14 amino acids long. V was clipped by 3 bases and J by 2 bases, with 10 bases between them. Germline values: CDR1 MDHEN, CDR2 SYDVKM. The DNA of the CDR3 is TGTGCCAGCAGTTTTAGTACAGTAAACTATGGCTACACCTTC. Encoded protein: CASSFSTVNYGYTF.

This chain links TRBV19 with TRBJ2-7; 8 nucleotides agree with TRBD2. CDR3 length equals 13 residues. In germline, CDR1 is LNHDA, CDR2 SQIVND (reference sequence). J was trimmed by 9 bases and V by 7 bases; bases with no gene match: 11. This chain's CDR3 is CASMGPGLGVQYF. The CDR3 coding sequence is TGTGCCAGTATGGGGCCGGGACTAGGGGTGCAGTACTTC.

The CDR3, as DNA: TGTGCCAGTAGTGACTTCGTGTTGAACACCGGGGAGCTGTTTTTT. This encodes CASSDFVLNTGELFF. V is TRBV19 and J is TRBJ2-2; D is unresolved. Germline CDR1 reads LNHDA; CDR2 reads SQIVND (reference sequence). The CDR3 has 15 residues. The V end was cut by 5 bases, the J end by 1 base, with 11 bases between. Supplemented by reference TRBV19 and TRBJ2-2, the full variable domain reads DGGITQSPKYLFRKEGQNVTLSCEQNLNHDAMYWYRQDPGQGLRLIYYSQIVNDFQKGDIAEGYSVSREKKESFPLTVTSAQKNPTAFYLCASSDFVLNTGELFFGEGSRLTVL.

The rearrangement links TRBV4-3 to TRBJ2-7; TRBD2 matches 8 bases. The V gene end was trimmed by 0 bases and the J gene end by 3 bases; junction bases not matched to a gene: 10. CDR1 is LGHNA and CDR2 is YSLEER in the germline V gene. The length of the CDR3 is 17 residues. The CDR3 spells CASSQDLGVAGFYEQYF. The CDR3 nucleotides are TGCGCCAGCAGCCAAGATTTGGGGGTAGCGGGATTCTACGAGCAGTACTTC.

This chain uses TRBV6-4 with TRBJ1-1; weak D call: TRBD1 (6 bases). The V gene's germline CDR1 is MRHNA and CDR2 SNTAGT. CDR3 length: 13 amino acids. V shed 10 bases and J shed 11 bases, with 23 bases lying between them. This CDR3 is CANLRDTLRQAFF. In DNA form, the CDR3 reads TGTGCCAACCTCCGGGACACCCTGCGCCAGGCTTTCTTT.

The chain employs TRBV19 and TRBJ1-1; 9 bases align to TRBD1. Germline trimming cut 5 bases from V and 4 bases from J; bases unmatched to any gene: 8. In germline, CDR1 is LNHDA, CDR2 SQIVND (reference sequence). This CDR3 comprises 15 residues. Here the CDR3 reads CASSPQTGGSTEAFF. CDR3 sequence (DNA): TGTGCCAGTAGTCCACAGACAGGGGGTAGCACTGAAGCTTTCTTT.

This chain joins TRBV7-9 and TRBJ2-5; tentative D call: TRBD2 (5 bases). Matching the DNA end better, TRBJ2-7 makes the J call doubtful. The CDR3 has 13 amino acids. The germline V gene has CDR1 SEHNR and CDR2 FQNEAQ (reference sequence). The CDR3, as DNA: TGTGCCAGCAGCTCCGGGATCTCCTACGAGCAGTACTTC. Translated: CASSSGISYEQYF.

The CDR3 DNA reads as TGTGCCAGCAGCGTCCGACAGGCCACCTACGAGCAGTACTTC. It encodes CASSVRQATYEQYF. V is TRBV5-4 and J is TRBJ2-7, with a weak D call TRBD1 (6 bases). The V and J ends lost 4 bases and 2 bases respectively, with 13 bases between them. CDR1 SGHNT and CDR2 YYREEE come from the germline V gene (reference sequence). The CDR3 runs to 14 residues. Using reference TRBV5-4 and TRBJ2-7 for the parts outside the CDR3, the full variable domain is ETGVTQSPTHLIKTRGQQVTLRCSSQSGHNTVSWYQQALGQGPQFIFQYYREEENGRGNFPPRFSGLQFPNYSSELNVNALELDDSALYLCASSVRQATYEQYFGPGTRLTVT.

CDR3 amino acids: CASTPTGTGELFF. As DNA, the CDR3 is TGTGCCAGTACCCCGACAGGGACCGGGGAGCTGTTTTTT. The chain couples TRBV19 to TRBJ2-2; 7 nucleotides line up with TRBD1. The V and J ends lost 7 bases and 5 bases, in that order; junction bases with no gene match: 4. The germline V gene encodes CDR1 LNHDA and CDR2 SQIVND (reference sequence). CDR3 length: 13 residues.

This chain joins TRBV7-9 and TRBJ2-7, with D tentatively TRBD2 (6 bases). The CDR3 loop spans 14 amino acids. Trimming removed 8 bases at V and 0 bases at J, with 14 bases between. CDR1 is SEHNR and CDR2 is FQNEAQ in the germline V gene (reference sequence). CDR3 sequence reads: CASAVAASSYEQYV. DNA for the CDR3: TGTGCCAGCGCGGTAGCGGCAAGCTCCTACGAGCAGTACGTC.

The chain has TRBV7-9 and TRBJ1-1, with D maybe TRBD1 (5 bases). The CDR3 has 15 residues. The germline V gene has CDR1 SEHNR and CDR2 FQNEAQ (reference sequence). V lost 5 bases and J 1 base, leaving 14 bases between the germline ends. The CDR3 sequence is CASSSLQVANTEAFF. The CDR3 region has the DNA TGTGCCAGCAGCAGCTTACAGGTGGCGAACACTGAAGCTTTCTTT.

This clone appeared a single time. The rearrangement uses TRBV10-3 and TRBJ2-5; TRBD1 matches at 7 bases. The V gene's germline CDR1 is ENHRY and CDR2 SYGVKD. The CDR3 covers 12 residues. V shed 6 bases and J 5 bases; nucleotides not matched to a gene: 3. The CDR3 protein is CAIRTGSETQYF. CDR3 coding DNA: TGTGCCATCAGGACAGGGTCTGAGACCCAGTACTTC.

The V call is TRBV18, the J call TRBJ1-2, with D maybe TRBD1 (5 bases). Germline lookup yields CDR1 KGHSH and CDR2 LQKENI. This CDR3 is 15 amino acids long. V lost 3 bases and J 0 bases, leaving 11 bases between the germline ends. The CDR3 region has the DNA TGTGCCAGCTCACCGGTAGGGGATCCTAACTATGGCTACACCTTC. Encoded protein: CASSPVGDPNYGYTF.

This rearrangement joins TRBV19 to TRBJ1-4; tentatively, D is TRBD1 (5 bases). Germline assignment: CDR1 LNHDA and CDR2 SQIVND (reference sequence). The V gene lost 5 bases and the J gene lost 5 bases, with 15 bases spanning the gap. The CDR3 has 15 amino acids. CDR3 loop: CASSDQTVGNEKLFF. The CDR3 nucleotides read TGTGCCAGTAGTGACCAGACAGTTGGGAATGAAAAACTGTTTTTT.

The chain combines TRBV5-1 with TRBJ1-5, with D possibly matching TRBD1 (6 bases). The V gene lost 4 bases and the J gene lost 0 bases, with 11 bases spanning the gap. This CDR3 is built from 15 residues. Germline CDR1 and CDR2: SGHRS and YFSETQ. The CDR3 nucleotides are TGCGCCAGCAGCGTCGGACAGTATAGCAATCAGCCCCAGCATTTT. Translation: CASSVGQYSNQPQHF. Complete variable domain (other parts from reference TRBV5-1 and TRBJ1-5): KAGVTQTPRYLIKTRGQQVTLSCSPISGHRSVSWYQQTPGQGLQFLFEYFSETQRNKGNFPGRFSGRQFSNSRSEMNVSTLELGDSALYLCASSVGQYSNQPQHFGDGTRLSIL.

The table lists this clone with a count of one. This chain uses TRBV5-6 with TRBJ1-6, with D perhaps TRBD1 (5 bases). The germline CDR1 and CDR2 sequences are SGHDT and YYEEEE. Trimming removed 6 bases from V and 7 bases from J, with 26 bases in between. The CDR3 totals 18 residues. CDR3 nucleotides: TGTGCCAGCAACCCTCGGGCAGGGAGGTCATCTGGGAATTCACCCCTCCACTTT. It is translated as CASNPRAGRSSGNSPLHF.

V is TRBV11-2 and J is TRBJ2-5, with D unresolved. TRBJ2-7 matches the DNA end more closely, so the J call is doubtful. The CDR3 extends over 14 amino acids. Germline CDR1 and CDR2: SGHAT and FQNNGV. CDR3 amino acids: CASSLDPAAHEQYF. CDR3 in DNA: TGTGCCAGCAGCTTAGATCCCGCGGCCCACGAGCAGTACTTC.

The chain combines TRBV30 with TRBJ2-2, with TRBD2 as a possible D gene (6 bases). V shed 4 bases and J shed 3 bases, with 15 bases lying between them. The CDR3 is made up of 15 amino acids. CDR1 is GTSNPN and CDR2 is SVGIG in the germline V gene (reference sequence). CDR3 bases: TGTGCCTGGATGGACGGGAGATCGTACACCGGGGAGCTGTTTTTT. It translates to CAWMDGRSYTGELFF. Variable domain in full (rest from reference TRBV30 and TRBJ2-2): SQTIHQWPATLVQPVGSPLSLECTVEGTSNPNLYWYRQAAGRGLQLLFYSVGIGQISSEVPQNLSASRPQDRQFILSSKKLLLSDSGFYLCAWMDGRSYTGELFFGEGSRLTVL.